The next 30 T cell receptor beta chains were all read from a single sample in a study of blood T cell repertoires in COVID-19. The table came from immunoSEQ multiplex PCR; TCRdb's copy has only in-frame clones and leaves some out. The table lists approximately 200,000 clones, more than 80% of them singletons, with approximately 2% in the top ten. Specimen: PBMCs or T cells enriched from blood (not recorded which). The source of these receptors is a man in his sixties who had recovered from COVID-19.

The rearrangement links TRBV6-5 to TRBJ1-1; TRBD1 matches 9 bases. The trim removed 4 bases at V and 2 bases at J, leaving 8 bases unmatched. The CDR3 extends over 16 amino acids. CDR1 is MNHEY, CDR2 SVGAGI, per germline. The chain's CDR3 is CASSSMTGGFNTEAFF. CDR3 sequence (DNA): TGTGCCAGCAGTTCAATGACAGGGGGTTTCAACACTGAAGCTTTCTTT.

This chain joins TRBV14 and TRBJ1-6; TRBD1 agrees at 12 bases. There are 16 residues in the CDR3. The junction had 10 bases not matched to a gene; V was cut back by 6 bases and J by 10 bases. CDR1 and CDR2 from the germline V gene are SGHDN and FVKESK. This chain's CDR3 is CASRPSGTGGNSPLHF. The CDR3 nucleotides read TGTGCCAGCAGGCCTAGCGGGACAGGGGGCAACTCACCCCTCCACTTT.

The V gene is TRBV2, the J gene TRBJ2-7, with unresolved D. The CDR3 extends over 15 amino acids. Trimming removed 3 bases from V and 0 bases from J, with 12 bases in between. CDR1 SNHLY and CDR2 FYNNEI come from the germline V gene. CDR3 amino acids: CASSDVTFRSYEQYF. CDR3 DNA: TGTGCCAGCAGTGACGTGACTTTCCGCTCCTACGAGCAGTACTTC. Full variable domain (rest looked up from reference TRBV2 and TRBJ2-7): EPEVTQTPSHQVTQMGQEVILRCVPISNHLYFYWYRQILGQKVEFLVSFYNNEISEKSEIFDDQFSVERPDGSNFTLKIRSTKLEDSAMYFCASSDVTFRSYEQYFGPGTRLTVT.

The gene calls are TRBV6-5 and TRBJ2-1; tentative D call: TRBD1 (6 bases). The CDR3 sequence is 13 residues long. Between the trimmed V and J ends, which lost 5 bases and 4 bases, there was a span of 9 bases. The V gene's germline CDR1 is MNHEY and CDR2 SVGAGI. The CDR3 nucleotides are TGTGCCAGCAGTATACAGGGTTACAATGAGCAGTTCTTC. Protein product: CASSIQGYNEQFF.

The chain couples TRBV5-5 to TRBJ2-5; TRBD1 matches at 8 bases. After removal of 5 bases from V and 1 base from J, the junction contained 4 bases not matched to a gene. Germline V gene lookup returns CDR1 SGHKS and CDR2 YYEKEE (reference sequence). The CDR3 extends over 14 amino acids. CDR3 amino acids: CASSPGQGQETQYF. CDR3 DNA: TGTGCCAGCAGTCCAGGACAGGGCCAAGAGACCCAGTACTTC.

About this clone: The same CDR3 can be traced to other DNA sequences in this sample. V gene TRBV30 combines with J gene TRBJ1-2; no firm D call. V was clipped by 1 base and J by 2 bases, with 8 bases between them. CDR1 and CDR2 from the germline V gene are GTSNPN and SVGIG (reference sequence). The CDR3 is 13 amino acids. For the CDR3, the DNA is TGTGCCTGGAGTGCTCTCAGGAACTATGGCTACACCTTC. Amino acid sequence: CAWSALRNYGYTF.

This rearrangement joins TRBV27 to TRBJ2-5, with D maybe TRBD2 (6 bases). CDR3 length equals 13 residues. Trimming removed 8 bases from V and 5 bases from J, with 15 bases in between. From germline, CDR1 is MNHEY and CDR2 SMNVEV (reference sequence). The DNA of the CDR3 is TGTGCCAGCGGGAGGCTAGCCCGGGAGACCCAGTACTTC. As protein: CASGRLARETQYF.

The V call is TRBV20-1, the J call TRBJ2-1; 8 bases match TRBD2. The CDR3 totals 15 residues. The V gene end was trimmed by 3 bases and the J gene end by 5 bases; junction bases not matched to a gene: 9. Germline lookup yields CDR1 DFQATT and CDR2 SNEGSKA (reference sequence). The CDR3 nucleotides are TGCAGTGCTAGTTACGCCAGCGGGGGAAACAATGAGCAGTTCTTC. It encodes CSASYASGGNNEQFF.

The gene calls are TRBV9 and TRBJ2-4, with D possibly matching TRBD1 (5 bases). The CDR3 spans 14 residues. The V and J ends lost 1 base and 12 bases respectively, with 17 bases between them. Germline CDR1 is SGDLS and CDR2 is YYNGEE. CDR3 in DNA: TGTGCCAGCAGCGTATGGGCACAGGTGGGTCCTCAGTACTTC. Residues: CASSVWAQVGPQYF.

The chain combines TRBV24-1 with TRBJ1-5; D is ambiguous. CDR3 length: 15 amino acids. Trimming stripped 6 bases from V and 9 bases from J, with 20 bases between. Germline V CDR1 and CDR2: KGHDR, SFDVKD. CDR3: CATSSGLAHESPQHF. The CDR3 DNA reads TGTGCCACCAGTTCCGGACTTGCCCATGAATCGCCCCAGCATTTT.

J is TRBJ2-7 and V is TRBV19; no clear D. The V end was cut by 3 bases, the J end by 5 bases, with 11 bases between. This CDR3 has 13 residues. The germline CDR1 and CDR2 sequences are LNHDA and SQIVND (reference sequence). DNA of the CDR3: TGTGCCAGTAGTATCACAAGTTTGAACGAGCAGTACTTC. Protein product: CASSITSLNEQYF.

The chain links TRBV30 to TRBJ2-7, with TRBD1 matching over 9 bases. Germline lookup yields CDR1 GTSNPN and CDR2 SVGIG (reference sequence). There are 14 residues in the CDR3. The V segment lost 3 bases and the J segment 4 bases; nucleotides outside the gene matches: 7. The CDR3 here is CAWSEGTGKYEQYF. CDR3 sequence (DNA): TGTGCCTGGAGCGAAGGGACAGGGAAATACGAGCAGTACTTC.

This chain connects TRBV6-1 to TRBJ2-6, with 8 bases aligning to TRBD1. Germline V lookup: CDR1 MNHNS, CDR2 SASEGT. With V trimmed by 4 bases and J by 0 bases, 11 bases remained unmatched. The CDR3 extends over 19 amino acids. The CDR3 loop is CASSGPPGQVLSGANVLTF. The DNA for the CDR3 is TGTGCCAGCAGTGGGCCGCCGGGACAGGTTCTCTCTGGGGCCAACGTCCTGACTTTC.

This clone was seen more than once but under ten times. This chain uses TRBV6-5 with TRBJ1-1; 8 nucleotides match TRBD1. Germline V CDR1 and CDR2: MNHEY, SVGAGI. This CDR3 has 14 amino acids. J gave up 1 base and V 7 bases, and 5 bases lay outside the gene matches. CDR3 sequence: CASKGQGANTEAFF. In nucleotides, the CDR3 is TGTGCCAGCAAAGGACAGGGCGCGAACACTGAAGCTTTCTTT.

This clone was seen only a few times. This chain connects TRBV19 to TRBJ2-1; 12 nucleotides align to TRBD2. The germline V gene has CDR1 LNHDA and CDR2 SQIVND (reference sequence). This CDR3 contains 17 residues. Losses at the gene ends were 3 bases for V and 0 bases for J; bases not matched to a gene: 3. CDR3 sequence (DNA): TGTGCCAGTAGTATGACTAGCGGGGGCCGCTCCTACAATGAGCAGTTCTTC. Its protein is CASSMTSGGRSYNEQFF.

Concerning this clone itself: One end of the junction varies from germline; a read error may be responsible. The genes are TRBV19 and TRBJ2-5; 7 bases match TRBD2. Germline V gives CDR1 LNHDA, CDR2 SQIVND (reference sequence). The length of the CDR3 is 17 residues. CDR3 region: CASCMGVGGGFQETQYF. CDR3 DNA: TGTGCCAGTTGTATGGGGGTGGGGGGGGGTTTCCAAGAGACCCAGTACTTC. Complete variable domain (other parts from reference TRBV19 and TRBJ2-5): DGGITQSPKYLFRKEGQNVTLSCEQNLNHDAMYWYRQDPGQGLRLIYYSQIVNDFQKGDIAEGYSVSREKKESFPLTVTSAQKNPTAFYLCASCMGVGGGFQETQYFGPGTRLLVL.

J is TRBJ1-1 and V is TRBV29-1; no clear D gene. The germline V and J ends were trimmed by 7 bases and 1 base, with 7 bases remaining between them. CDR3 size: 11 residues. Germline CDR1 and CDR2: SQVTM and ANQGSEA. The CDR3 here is CSGASNTEAFF. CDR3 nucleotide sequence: TGCAGCGGAGCATCGAACACTGAAGCTTTCTTT.

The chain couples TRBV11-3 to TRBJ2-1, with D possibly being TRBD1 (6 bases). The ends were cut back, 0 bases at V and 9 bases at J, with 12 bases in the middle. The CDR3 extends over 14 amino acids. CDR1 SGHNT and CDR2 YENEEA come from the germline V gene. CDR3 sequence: CASSLDPARGEQFF. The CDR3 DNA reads TGTGCCAGCAGCTTAGATCCCGCCAGGGGTGAGCAGTTCTTC.

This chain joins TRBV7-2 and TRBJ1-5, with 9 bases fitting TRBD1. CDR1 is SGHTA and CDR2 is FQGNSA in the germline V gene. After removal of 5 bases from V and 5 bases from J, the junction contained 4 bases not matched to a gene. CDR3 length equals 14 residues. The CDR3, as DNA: TGTGCCAGCAGCACGGGACAGGGCTATCAGCCCCAGCATTTT. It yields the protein CASSTGQGYQPQHF. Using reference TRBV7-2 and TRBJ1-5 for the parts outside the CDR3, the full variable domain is GAGVSQSPSNKVTEKGKDVELRCDPISGHTALYWYRQSLGQGLEFLIYFQGNSAPDKSGLPSDRFSAERTGGSVSTLTIQRTQQEDSAVYLCASSTGQGYQPQHFGDGTRLSIL.

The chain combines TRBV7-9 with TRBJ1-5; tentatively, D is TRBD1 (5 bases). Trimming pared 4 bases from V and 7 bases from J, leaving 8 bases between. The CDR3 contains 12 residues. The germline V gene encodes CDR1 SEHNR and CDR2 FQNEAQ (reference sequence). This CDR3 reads CASSSTEQPQHF. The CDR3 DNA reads TGTGCCAGCAGCTCGACAGAACAGCCCCAGCATTTT. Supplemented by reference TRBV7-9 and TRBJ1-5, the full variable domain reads DTGVSQNPRHKITKRGQNVTFRCDPISEHNRLYWYRQTLGQGPEFLTYFQNEAQLEKSRLLSDRFSAERPKGSFSTLEIQRTEQGDSAMYLCASSSTEQPQHFGDGTRLSIL.

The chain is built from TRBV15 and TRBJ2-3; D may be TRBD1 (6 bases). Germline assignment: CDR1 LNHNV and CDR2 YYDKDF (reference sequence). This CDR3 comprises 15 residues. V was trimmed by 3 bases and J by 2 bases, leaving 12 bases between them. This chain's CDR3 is CATSSRDTDTDTQYF. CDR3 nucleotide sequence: TGTGCCACCAGCAGCCGGGACACAGACACAGATACGCAGTATTTT.

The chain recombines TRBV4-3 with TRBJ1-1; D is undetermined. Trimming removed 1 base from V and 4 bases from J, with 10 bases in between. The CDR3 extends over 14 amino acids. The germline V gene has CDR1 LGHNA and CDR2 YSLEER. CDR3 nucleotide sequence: TGCGCCAGCAGCCAAGTACCCCCCAGCACTGAAGCTTTCTTT. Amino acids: CASSQVPPSTEAFF.

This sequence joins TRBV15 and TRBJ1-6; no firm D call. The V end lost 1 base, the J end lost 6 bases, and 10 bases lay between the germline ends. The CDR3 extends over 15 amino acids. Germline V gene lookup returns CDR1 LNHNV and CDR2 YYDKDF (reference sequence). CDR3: CATSRADQANSPLHF. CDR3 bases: TGTGCCACCAGCAGAGCCGATCAAGCTAATTCACCCCTCCACTTT.

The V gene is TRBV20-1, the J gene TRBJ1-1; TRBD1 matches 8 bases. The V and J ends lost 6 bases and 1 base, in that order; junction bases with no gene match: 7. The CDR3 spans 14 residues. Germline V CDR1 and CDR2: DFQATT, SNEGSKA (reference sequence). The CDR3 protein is CSASQGARNTEAFF. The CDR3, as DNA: TGCAGTGCCAGTCAGGGGGCGAGGAACACTGAAGCTTTCTTT.

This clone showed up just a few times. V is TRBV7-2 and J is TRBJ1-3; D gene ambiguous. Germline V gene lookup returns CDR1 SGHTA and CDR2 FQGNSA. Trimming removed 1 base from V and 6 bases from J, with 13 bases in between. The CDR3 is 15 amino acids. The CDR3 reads CASSLVVSRLNTIYF. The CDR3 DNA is TGTGCCAGCAGCTTAGTTGTCAGTCGCTTAAACACCATATATTTT.

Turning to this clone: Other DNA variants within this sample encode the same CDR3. The CDR3 loop reads CSVTTGSTDTQYF. The CDR3 region has the DNA TGCAGCGTTACCACAGGGAGCACAGATACGCAGTATTTT. The chain uses TRBV29-1 and TRBJ2-3, with a possible D match to TRBD1 (6 bases). The CDR3 extends over 13 amino acids. Deletions cut 5 bases from V and 0 bases from J, with 9 bases between. The germline CDR1 and CDR2 sequences are SQVTM and ANQGSEA.

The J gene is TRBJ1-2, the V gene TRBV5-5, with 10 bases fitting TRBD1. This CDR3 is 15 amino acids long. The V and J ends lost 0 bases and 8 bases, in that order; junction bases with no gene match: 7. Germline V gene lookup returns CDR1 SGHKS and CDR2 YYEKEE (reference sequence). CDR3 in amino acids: CASSLAEGQGSGYTF. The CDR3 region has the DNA TGTGCCAGCAGCTTGGCAGAGGGACAGGGGAGCGGCTACACCTTC.

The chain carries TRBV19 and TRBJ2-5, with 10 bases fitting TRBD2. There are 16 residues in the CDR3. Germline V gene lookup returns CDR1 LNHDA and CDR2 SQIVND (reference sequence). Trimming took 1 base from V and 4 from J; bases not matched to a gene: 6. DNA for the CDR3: TGTGCCAGTAGTATAGGGCAGCGGGGGGGCCGAGAGACCCAGTACTTC. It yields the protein CASSIGQRGGRETQYF.

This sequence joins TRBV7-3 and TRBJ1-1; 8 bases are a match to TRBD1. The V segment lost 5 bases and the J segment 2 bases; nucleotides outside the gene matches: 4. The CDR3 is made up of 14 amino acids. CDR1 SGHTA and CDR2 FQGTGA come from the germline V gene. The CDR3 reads CASSQGTGNTEAFF. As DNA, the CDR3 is TGTGCCAGCAGCCAAGGGACAGGTAACACTGAAGCTTTCTTT.

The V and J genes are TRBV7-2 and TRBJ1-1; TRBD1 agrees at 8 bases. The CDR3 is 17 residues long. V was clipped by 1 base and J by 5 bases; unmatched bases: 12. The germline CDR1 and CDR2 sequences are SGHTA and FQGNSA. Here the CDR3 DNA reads TGTGCCAGCAGCTTAGAAGTGTCAGGGGGCTGGCGTACTGAAGCTTTCTTT. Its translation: CASSLEVSGGWRTEAFF.